The 27 T cell receptor beta chains in this list originate from one sample, sequenced in a study of PD-L1 blockade in urothelial cancer. Sequencing used immunoSEQ multiplex PCR; TCRdb keeps in-frame clones, though not all of them. The sample yields roughly 120,000 clones, approximately 90% seen once. Time point noted: peripheral blood 6 weeks after treatment start. This specimen was PBMCs, taken around atezolizumab (anti-PD-L1) treatment. All receptors derive from a man aged 55 to 69 with urothelial cancer.

This clone was seen only once. CDR3 nucleotides: TGTGCCAGCAGCCCGGCGGACAGGGGGCGCAGCGACGAGCAGTACTTC. Amino acids: CASSPADRGRSDEQYF. The chain joins TRBV7-9 to TRBJ2-7; 11 bases map to TRBD1. Germline V gene data show CDR1 as SEHNR and CDR2 as FQNEAQ (reference sequence). CDR3 length equals 16 residues. With V trimmed by 5 bases and J by 5 bases, 11 bases remained unmatched.

This clone was detected a few times. The chain has TRBV9 and TRBJ2-1; 9 nucleotides agree with TRBD2. V shed 4 bases, J shed 4 bases, and the junction held 9 bases outside the gene matches. The CDR3 has 16 residues. The V gene's germline CDR1 is SGDLS and CDR2 YYNGEE. CDR3 region: CASSPLSSGIYNEQFF. The CDR3 region has the DNA TGTGCCAGCAGCCCCTTATCTAGCGGGATATACAATGAGCAGTTCTTC.

The V call is TRBV30, the J call TRBJ2-7, with 7 bases matching TRBD1. The length of the CDR3 is 12 residues. Germline loops: CDR1 GTSNPN, CDR2 SVGIG (reference sequence). The V and J ends lost 2 bases and 2 bases, in that order; junction bases with no gene match: 0. The CDR3 is CAWSRGPYEQYF. CDR3 nucleotides: TGTGCCTGGAGTAGGGGGCCCTACGAGCAGTACTTC.

CDR3 residues: CASSQDTERAKNIQYF. The CDR3, as DNA: TGCGCCAGCAGCCAAGATACTGAGAGAGCCAAAAACATTCAGTACTTC. V is TRBV4-3 and J is TRBJ2-4; D is unresolved. Germline V CDR1 and CDR2: LGHNA, YSLEER. The CDR3 has 16 residues. V lost 0 bases to trimming and J lost 0 bases, with 9 bases between them.

This chain joins TRBV11-2 and TRBJ1-1; maybe TRBD1 (6 bases). The CDR3 loop spans 16 amino acids. Trimming took off 0 bases at V and 2 bases at J, with 13 bases between the two ends. From germline, CDR1 is SGHAT and CDR2 FQNNGV. The CDR3 spells CASSLDRGSRNTEAFF. Here the CDR3 DNA reads TGTGCCAGCAGCTTAGATAGGGGGAGTCGAAACACTGAAGCTTTCTTT.

V gene TRBV6-5 combines with J gene TRBJ1-2; D is unclear. CDR3 length equals 12 residues. Germline-derived CDR1 and CDR2 are MNHEY and SVGAGI. V lost 5 bases, J lost 8 bases, and 12 bases lay in between. CDR3 in DNA: TGTGCCAGCAGTAACAGCTTGGCCGGCTACACCTTC. This translates into CASSNSLAGYTF.

The chain joins TRBV11-2 to TRBJ2-3, with 9 bases identical to TRBD2. The germline V gene has CDR1 SGHAT and CDR2 FQNNGV. The CDR3 has 16 amino acids. V lost 0 bases to trimming and J lost 2 bases; unmatched junction nucleotides: 3. CDR3 in amino acids: CASSLEERGVTDTQYF. The CDR3 bases are TGTGCCAGCAGCTTAGAGGAGCGGGGGGTCACAGATACGCAGTATTTT. Full variable domain (outside the CDR3, taken from reference TRBV11-2 and TRBJ2-3): EAGVAQSPRYKIIEKRQSVAFWCNPISGHATLYWYQQILGQGPKLLIQFQNNGVVDDSQLPKDRFSAERLKGVDSTLKIQPAKLEDSAVYLCASSLEERGVTDTQYFGPGTRLTVL.

The chain carries TRBV21-1 and TRBJ2-1; the table's D call, TRBD1, was not checked against the DNA. TRBV21-1 has pseudogene status. This CDR3 spans 13 amino acids. Written as DNA, the CDR3 is TGTGCCAGCATTACAGGGGAAATCGATGAGCAGTTCTTC. Its translation is CASITGEIDEQFF.

The rearrangement links TRBV19 to TRBJ2-7; tentatively, D is TRBD1 (6 bases). Trimming stripped 4 bases from V and 2 bases from J, with 9 bases between. This CDR3 is 13 amino acids long. The germline V gene has CDR1 LNHDA and CDR2 SQIVND (reference sequence). Here the CDR3 reads CASSKGHTYEQYF. The CDR3 nucleotides read TGTGCCAGTAGTAAGGGACATACCTACGAGCAGTACTTC.

The gene calls are TRBV11-3 and TRBJ2-3, with D possibly being TRBD2 (7 bases). CDR1 is SGHNT, CDR2 YENEEA, per germline. The CDR3 runs to 13 residues. V lost 3 bases, J lost 5 bases, and 9 bases lay in between. CDR3 sequence reads: CASSLGGQDTQYF. DNA of the CDR3: TGTGCCAGCAGCTTGGGGGGGCAAGATACGCAGTATTTT.

The V gene is TRBV4-2, the J gene TRBJ1-1; the D gene is possibly TRBD1 (6 bases). V dropped 1 base and J dropped 4 bases, with 13 bases sitting between them. The CDR3 extends over 15 amino acids. The germline V gene encodes CDR1 LGHNA and CDR2 YNFKEQ. The chain's CDR3 is CASSQGDTSGTEAFF. The CDR3 DNA reads TGTGCCAGCAGCCAAGGGGACACGTCGGGCACTGAAGCTTTCTTT.

V usage is TRBV28 and J usage is TRBJ1-4; unclear D gene. The CDR3 loop spans 16 amino acids. Trimming stripped 3 bases from V and 0 bases from J, with 11 bases between. The germline CDR1 and CDR2 sequences are MDHEN and SYDVKM. The CDR3 region is CASSFIDGATNEKLFF. CDR3 nucleotides: TGTGCCAGCAGTTTCATCGACGGAGCAACTAATGAAAAACTGTTTTTT.

The chain links TRBV4-3 to TRBJ1-4; D not certain. Trimming took 0 bases from V and 4 from J, leaving 12 bases between them. Germline V lookup: CDR1 LGHNA, CDR2 YSLEER. The CDR3 consists of 16 residues. CDR3 sequence (DNA): TGCGCCAGCAGCCAAGATCCGTCAGGTGTTAATGAAAAACTGTTTTTT. Amino acid sequence: CASSQDPSGVNEKLFF.

The CDR3 nucleotides read TGTGCCAGCAGCCCATCCCAAGAGACCCAGTACTTC. Translated, it gives CASSPSQETQYF. The chain recombines TRBV7-9 with TRBJ2-5, with no clear D. The CDR3 consists of 12 residues. Looked up from germline, CDR1 is SEHNR and CDR2 is FQNEAQ (reference sequence). Trimming pared 5 bases from V and 1 base from J, leaving 5 bases between.

The chain couples TRBV12-5 to TRBJ1-2; the match to TRBD1 covers 8 bases. This CDR3 is built from 16 residues. Trimming took 0 bases from V and 2 from J; bases not matched to a gene: 5. Germline CDR1 reads LGHNT; CDR2 reads FRNRAP. CDR3: CASGLVLDRANYGYTF. CDR3 DNA: TGTGCTAGTGGTTTGGTACTGGACAGGGCAAACTATGGCTACACCTTC. The whole variable domain, remainder taken from reference TRBV12-5 and TRBJ1-2, is DARVTQTPRHKVTEMGQEVTMRCQPILGHNTVFWYRQTMMQGLELLAYFRNRAPLDDSGMPKDRFSAEMPDATLATLKIQPSEPRDSAVYFCASGLVLDRANYGYTFGSGTRLTVV.

DNA for the CDR3: TGTGCCACCAGCGGTGCTAGCGGGAGAATCAATGAGCAGTTCTTC. As protein: CATSGASGRINEQFF. V usage is TRBV15 and J usage is TRBJ2-1; 10 positions agree with TRBD2. V dropped 5 bases and J dropped 6; count of bases not matched to a gene: 7. The CDR3 is 15 amino acids. Germline CDR1 and CDR2: LNHNV and YYDKDF (reference sequence). The whole variable domain, remainder taken from reference TRBV15 and TRBJ2-1, is DAMVIQNPRYQVTQFGKPVTLSCSQTLNHNVMYWYQQKSSQAPKLLFHYYDKDFNNEADTPDNFQSRRPNTSFCFLDIRSPGLGDTAMYLCATSGASGRINEQFFGPGTRLTVL.

This clone was picked up one time. V is TRBV7-2 and J is TRBJ2-4; 8 bases line up with TRBD2. After removal of 0 bases from V and 4 bases from J, the junction contained 5 bases not matched to a gene. Germline loops: CDR1 SGHTA, CDR2 FQGNSA. This CDR3 region has 16 residues. CDR3 in amino acids: CASSLAVGGVKNIQYF. DNA for the CDR3: TGTGCCAGCAGCTTAGCGGTCGGGGGGGTTAAAAACATTCAGTACTTC.

The V call is TRBV27, the J call TRBJ2-7; no clear D. CDR3 length: 13 residues. V was pared by 3 bases and J by 2 bases, with 8 bases between. The germline V gene encodes CDR1 MNHEY and CDR2 SMNVEV (reference sequence). The CDR3 reads CASSFPGAYEQYF. In DNA form, the CDR3 reads TGTGCCAGCAGTTTTCCAGGTGCCTACGAGCAGTACTTC.

The CDR3 DNA follows: TGTGCCAGCAGCGTGGACAGGGGAGGAAACACCATATATTTT. Translating it yields CASSVDRGGNTIYF. The chain combines TRBV9 with TRBJ1-3; 9 nucleotides line up with TRBD1. The germline V gene has CDR1 SGDLS and CDR2 YYNGEE. Trimming at V came to 2 bases and at J to 4 bases, leaving 1 base not matched to a gene. There are 14 residues in the CDR3.

V usage is TRBV29-1 and J usage is TRBJ1-4, with D perhaps matching TRBD1 (6 bases). Trimming left V 4 bases short and J 8 bases short, with 14 bases between. The CDR3 consists of 13 residues. Germline CDR1 is SQVTM and CDR2 is ANQGSEA. The DNA of the CDR3 is TGCAGCGTTGTACAGGGCCCAGGGGAAAAACTGTTTTTT. Translating gives CSVVQGPGEKLFF. The variable domain in full, completed from reference TRBV29-1 and TRBJ1-4, reads SAVISQKPSRDICQRGTSLTIQCQVDSQVTMMFWYRQQPGQSLTLIATANQGSEATYESGFVIDKFPISRPNLTFSTLTVSNMSPEDSSIYLCSVVQGPGEKLFFGSGTQLSVL.

The chain has TRBV7-9 and TRBJ1-1; 10 nucleotides agree with TRBD1. V lost 6 bases and J lost 0; bases outside the gene matches: 1. The V gene's germline CDR1 is SEHNR and CDR2 FQNEAQ (reference sequence). The CDR3 is 14 residues long. The CDR3 nucleotides are TGTGCCAGCAGAGGGACAGGGGTGAACACTGAAGCTTTCTTT. This sequence encodes CASRGTGVNTEAFF.

The chain recombines TRBV6-1 with TRBJ2-2; TRBD1 matches at 9 bases. The germline gives CDR1 MNHNS, CDR2 SASEGT. This CDR3 contains 15 residues. V shed 9 bases and J 3 bases; nucleotides not matched to a gene: 8. In DNA form, the CDR3 reads TGTGCCAGTACACAGGGGGCGCTGGACACCGGGGAGCTGTTTTTT. This sequence encodes CASTQGALDTGELFF.

The chain combines TRBV10-2 with TRBJ2-7; a possible D gene is TRBD2 (6 bases). CDR1 is WSHSY and CDR2 is SAAADI in the germline V gene. Trimming took off 8 bases at V and 5 bases at J, with 22 bases between the two ends. CDR3 length: 15 residues. The CDR3 DNA reads TGCGCCAGCTCTAGCGCGGAATCCGCGAAGGACGAGCAGTACTTC. It codes for CASSSAESAKDEQYF.

J is TRBJ1-2 and V is TRBV30; D is unclear. With 0 bases removed from V and 8 bases from J, the gap between germline ends came to 13 bases. Germline V gene lookup returns CDR1 GTSNPN and CDR2 SVGIG (reference sequence). This CDR3 has 13 residues. In nucleotides, the CDR3 is TGTGCCTGGAGTGTACTCAAAACGGGGGGCTACACCTTC. It translates to CAWSVLKTGGYTF.

The V call is TRBV2, the J call TRBJ1-2; D may be TRBD1 (6 bases). The CDR3 runs to 14 residues. Trimming stripped 3 bases from V and 7 bases from J, with 15 bases between. Germline loops: CDR1 SNHLY, CDR2 FYNNEI. The CDR3 nucleotides read TGTGCCAGCAGTGATGGTGCGGGGGCGGGTGGCTACACCTTC. This gives the protein CASSDGAGAGGYTF.

For this clone: At one end the junction does not follow the germline gene, possibly because of a read error. The chain combines TRBV5-4 with TRBJ2-7; TRBD2 is a possible D gene (6 bases). The CDR3 extends over 15 amino acids. Germline CDR1 reads SGHNT; CDR2 reads YYREEE (reference sequence). The chain's CDR3 is CASSQDTGGIYEQYF. CDR3 in DNA: TGCGCCAGCAGCCAAGATACCGGGGGAATCTACGAGCAGTACTTC. The complete variable domain, with remaining parts taken from reference TRBV5-4 and TRBJ2-7, reads ETGVTQSPTHLIKTRGQQVTLRCSSQSGHNTVSWYQQALGQGPQFIFQYYREEENGRGNFPPRFSGLQFPNYSSELNVNALELDDSALYLCASSQDTGGIYEQYFGPGTRLTVT.

V and J are TRBV25-1 and TRBJ2-3; 9 nucleotides align to TRBD1. CDR3 length equals 11 residues. Germline lookup yields CDR1 MGHDK and CDR2 SYGVNS. Unmatched junction bases numbered 2, after V lost 4 bases and J lost 12 bases. The CDR3 loop reads CASSGTGVQYF. DNA of the CDR3: TGTGCCAGCAGTGGGACAGGGGTCCAGTATTTT.